The 31 T cell receptor beta chains reported below all come from one sample, sequenced in a study of post-analysis software for immune sequencing data. Overall study results and limits: When patients were compared with controls, about 5 TRBV segments were more frequent, TRBV5-6, TRBV5-1 and TRBV20-1 among them.

These receptors lack a known antigen. Unique molecular identifiers were built into the TCR beta cDNA libraries. TCRdb independently ran MiXCR on the PCR reads; one entry per CDR3 protein. The data contain some 370,000 distinct CDR3 sequences, roughly 38% of them singletons. Input material: blood. These receptors all stem from a girl aged 10 to 17 with multiple sclerosis.

This clonotype has only a few counts. In DNA form, the CDR3 reads TGCAGTGCTAGGGATAGGCTAGCGGGGGAGAGAGAGACCCAGTACTTC. This encodes CSARDRLAGERETQYF. J is TRBJ2-5 and V is TRBV20-1; 10 nucleotides line up with TRBD2. This CDR3 is 16 amino acids long. CDR1 is DFQATT and CDR2 is SNEGSKA in the germline V gene (reference sequence). J was trimmed by 4 bases and V by 3 bases; bases with no gene match: 11.

This clonotype was observed a handful of times. The gene calls are TRBV7-8 and TRBJ2-7, with TRBD2 identical over 7 bases. CDR1 and CDR2 from the germline V gene are SGHVS and FQNEAQ. V lost 6 bases to trimming and J lost 1 base; unmatched junction nucleotides: 12. The length of the CDR3 is 16 residues. CDR3 protein: CASRHQRGRKSYEQYF. The CDR3, as DNA: TGTGCCAGCAGACACCAGCGGGGTCGTAAATCCTACGAGCAGTACTTC.

This clonotype was picked up a small number of times. The chain uses TRBV9 and TRBJ2-1; 12 nucleotides align to TRBD2. The junction had 5 bases not matched to a gene; V was cut back by 2 bases and J by 2 bases. The CDR3 spans 17 residues. Germline loops: CDR1 SGDLS, CDR2 YYNGEE. The CDR3 reads CASSVASGGVAYNEQFF. The DNA for the CDR3 is TGTGCCAGCAGCGTCGCTAGCGGGGGGGTGGCCTACAATGAGCAGTTCTTC. The whole variable domain, remainder taken from reference TRBV9 and TRBJ2-1, is DSGVTQTPKHLITATGQRVTLRCSPRSGDLSVYWYQQSLDQGLQFLIQYYNGEERAKGNILERFSAQQFPDLHSELNLSSLELGDSALYFCASSVASGGVAYNEQFFGPGTRLTVL.

This clonotype was detected only a few times. The chain has TRBV4-3 and TRBJ1-2; 12 bases match TRBD1. The junction had 8 bases not matched to a gene; V was cut back by 0 bases and J by 3 bases. This CDR3 spans 18 amino acids. Looked up from germline, CDR1 is LGHNA and CDR2 is YSLEER. The CDR3 loop is CASSQDSKGTGGDYGYTF. CDR3 DNA sequence: TGCGCCAGCAGCCAAGACTCCAAAGGGACAGGGGGCGACTATGGCTACACCTTC.

The chain uses TRBV5-1 and TRBJ2-3, with D uncertain. CDR1 and CDR2 (germline): SGHRS, YFSETQ. The CDR3 consists of 14 residues. Between the trimmed V and J ends, which lost 7 bases and 0 bases, there was a span of 12 bases. CDR3 sequence: CASLPGFSTDTQYF. The CDR3, as DNA: TGCGCCAGCCTTCCAGGCTTTAGCACAGATACGCAGTATTTT.

The rearrangement uses TRBV2 and TRBJ1-2; D is uncertain. This CDR3 is 13 amino acids long. The V gene lost 4 bases and the J gene lost 4 bases, with 10 bases spanning the gap. The germline V gene has CDR1 SNHLY and CDR2 FYNNEI. The CDR3 sequence: CASSGTVSYGYTF. The CDR3 nucleotides are TGTGCCAGCAGTGGCACAGTTAGCTATGGCTACACCTTC.

This clonotype has ten or more counts. The chain has TRBV29-1 and TRBJ2-3, with TRBD1 as a possible D gene (6 bases). The CDR3 totals 14 residues. Per the germline V gene, CDR1 is SQVTM and CDR2 is ANQGSEA. V lost 4 bases, J lost 3 bases, and 14 bases lay in between. This CDR3 is CSVGGQSSTDTQYF. In nucleotides, the CDR3 is TGCAGCGTTGGGGGACAAAGTTCGACAGATACGCAGTATTTT.

Worth noting for this clonotype: Because the CDR3 is missing its conserved closing phenylalanine or tryptophan, this is likely a read error. The limits of the CDR3 on the DNA are not certain, so only TCRdb's listed CDR3 is given. The CDR3 spells CASSRSLAGPIRI. This chain connects TRBV3-1 to TRBJ2-5; TRBD2 is the table's D call, not checked against the DNA. From its first to its last residue, the CDR3 has 13 amino acids. CDR1 is LGHDT and CDR2 is YNNKEL in the germline V gene (reference sequence).

V and J are TRBV15 and TRBJ1-5; tentatively, D is TRBD1 (5 bases). The CDR3 spans 17 residues. V was shortened by 0 bases and J by 0 bases, with 12 bases between the two germline ends. CDR1 and CDR2 from the germline V gene are LNHNV and YYDKDF (reference sequence). The CDR3 here is CATSRDLWGDSNQPQHF. The CDR3 bases are TGTGCCACCAGCAGAGATTTGTGGGGGGATAGCAATCAGCCCCAGCATTTT.

The rearrangement uses TRBV18 and TRBJ1-1; D not certain. Trimming stripped 3 bases from V and 0 bases from J, with 17 bases between. This CDR3 has 17 amino acids. Germline V lookup: CDR1 KGHSH, CDR2 LQKENI. This CDR3 reads CASSPSPGLNMNTEAFF. The CDR3 DNA follows: TGTGCCAGCTCACCCTCACCAGGTTTAAACATGAACACTGAAGCTTTCTTT.

This clonotype was recorded a few times. This chain uses TRBV19 with TRBJ1-4; 8 positions match TRBD1. CDR1 is LNHDA and CDR2 is SQIVND in the germline V gene (reference sequence). The CDR3 covers 13 residues. V lost 6 bases, J lost 8 bases, and 5 bases stayed unmatched. The CDR3 loop reads CASRGQGGEKLFF. The DNA for the CDR3 is TGTGCCAGTAGAGGACAGGGTGGCGAAAAACTGTTTTTT.

Notes on this clonotype: Mismatch with germline at one junction end may stem from a read error. This chain uses TRBV7-2 with TRBJ2-3; unclear D gene. CDR1 and CDR2 (germline): SGHTA, FQGNSA. CDR3 length: 16 amino acids. The CDR3 coding sequence is TGTGTCAGCAGCCCCGGCCGACTTACTAGCACAGATACGCAGTATTTT. Translating it yields CVSSPGRLTSTDTQYF.

This clonotype appeared a few times. As DNA, the CDR3 is TGTGCCAGCACCGTTATCCCGGGACTATCAACCTACGAGCAGTACTTC. Residues: CASTVIPGLSTYEQYF. V is TRBV6-1 and J is TRBJ2-7; TRBD2 aligns across 7 bases. This CDR3 has 16 amino acids. V shed 7 bases, J shed 2 bases, and the junction held 14 bases outside the gene matches. The germline V gene encodes CDR1 MNHNS and CDR2 SASEGT.

V usage is TRBV20-1 and J usage is TRBJ2-7; D unclear. The CDR3 covers 13 residues. Germline CDR1 reads DFQATT; CDR2 reads SNEGSKA (reference sequence). Between the trimmed V and J ends, which lost 1 base and 0 bases, there was a span of 7 bases. In DNA form, the CDR3 reads TGCAGTGCTAGAGGGCAGTTCTCCTACGAGCAGTACTTC. Translated, it gives CSARGQFSYEQYF.

The rearrangement uses TRBV14 and TRBJ2-3; D not certain. Germline CDR1 is SGHDN and CDR2 is FVKESK. Between the trimmed V and J ends, which lost 1 base and 3 bases, there was a span of 11 bases. This CDR3 contains 15 residues. CDR3 DNA: TGTGCCAGCAGCCAAGGCCAAACCGGGACAGATACGCAGTATTTT. Its translation: CASSQGQTGTDTQYF.

The CDR3: CSVGGGWETQYF. Here the CDR3 DNA reads TGCAGCGTCGGCGGGGGTTGGGAGACCCAGTACTTC. J is TRBJ2-5 and V is TRBV29-1; 7 bases fit TRBD2. The CDR3 consists of 12 residues. Losses at the gene ends were 6 bases for V and 5 bases for J; bases not matched to a gene: 6. The germline V gene has CDR1 SQVTM and CDR2 ANQGSEA.

This clonotype was observed a few times. This chain connects TRBV11-2 to TRBJ2-5, with D possibly TRBD1 on 6 matching bases. V lost 0 bases to trimming and J lost 5 bases, with 13 bases between them. Germline V gene data show CDR1 as SGHAT and CDR2 as FQNNGV. The CDR3 is made up of 15 amino acids. The CDR3 sequence is CASSLDGYRVETQYF. DNA of the CDR3: TGTGCCAGCAGCTTAGATGGATACAGGGTGGAGACCCAGTACTTC.

The chain joins TRBV29-1 to TRBJ2-3, with TRBD1 identical over 8 bases. The CDR3 has 14 residues. The V gene end was trimmed by 7 bases and the J gene end by 5 bases; junction bases not matched to a gene: 11. Per germline, CDR1 SQVTM and CDR2 ANQGSEA. CDR3 nucleotide sequence: TGCAGCGCTGCGGACAGGGAAGCTGGAGATACGCAGTATTTT. This translates into CSAADREAGDTQYF.

This clonotype was seen only once. The V and J genes are TRBV20-1 and TRBJ2-3; the D is unclear. This CDR3 contains 12 residues. Germline V lookup: CDR1 DFQATT, CDR2 SNEGSKA (reference sequence). CDR3 sequence (DNA): TGCACCCCTCCTACCTCCACAGATACGCAGTATTTT. This gives the protein CTPPTSTDTQYF.

This clonotype was detected a few times. V and J are TRBV20-1 and TRBJ2-3; no clear D. CDR3 length: 12 amino acids. Trimming took 6 bases from V and 4 from J, leaving 11 bases between them. Germline V gives CDR1 DFQATT, CDR2 SNEGSKA (reference sequence). In DNA, the CDR3 is TGCAGTGCCACCGGTGGACCAGATACGCAGTATTTT. This codes for CSATGGPDTQYF.

The rearrangement joins TRBV7-9 to TRBJ2-5, with 9 positions matching TRBD2. V shed 1 base, J shed 5 bases, and the junction held 8 bases outside the gene matches. Germline V gene sequence: CDR1 SEHNR, CDR2 FQNEAQ (reference sequence). The CDR3 loop spans 16 amino acids. The CDR3 is CASSLEGGGAEETQYF. CDR3 in DNA: TGTGCCAGCAGCTTAGAAGGCGGGGGGGCCGAGGAGACCCAGTACTTC.

The rearrangement joins TRBV29-1 to TRBJ1-4; D is unresolved. CDR1 SQVTM and CDR2 ANQGSEA come from the germline V gene. This CDR3 is built from 14 residues. Between the trimmed V and J ends, which lost 0 bases and 8 bases, there was a span of 13 bases. CDR3 nucleotide sequence: TGCAGCGTTGAAGATAACAGTCTCGGGGAAAAACTGTTTTTT. This encodes CSVEDNSLGEKLFF.

This chain links TRBV11-1 with TRBJ1-6; possible D gene TRBD1, 6 bases. V dropped 5 bases and J dropped 10 bases, with 12 bases sitting between them. CDR1 SGHAT and CDR2 FQDESV come from the germline V gene (reference sequence). The length of the CDR3 is 13 residues. The CDR3 region is CASSRNRESPLHF. In nucleotides, the CDR3 is TGTGCCAGCAGCCGTAACAGGGAGTCACCCCTCCACTTT.

The V and J genes are TRBV20-1 and TRBJ1-1; possibly TRBD1 for D (5 bases). V was pared by 5 bases and J by 2 bases, with 15 bases between. Per the germline V gene, CDR1 is DFQATT and CDR2 is SNEGSKA (reference sequence). This CDR3 comprises 14 residues. In DNA form, the CDR3 reads TGCAGTGCTCTACGAAATGACAGAAACACTGAAGCTTTCTTT. Protein product: CSALRNDRNTEAFF.

As to this clonotype: At one end, the junction sequence differs from germline, possibly due to a read error. This chain links TRBV3-1 with TRBJ2-2; 8 nucleotides align to TRBD1. Germline assignment: CDR1 LGHDT and CDR2 YNNKEL (reference sequence). This CDR3 has 15 residues. The CDR3 region has the DNA TGTGCCAGCAGTTCCAGGGGGCGAGACACCGGGGAGCGGTTTTTT. It is translated as CASSSRGRDTGERFF. Full variable domain (outside the CDR3, taken from reference TRBV3-1 and TRBJ2-2): DTAVSQTPKYLVTQMGNDKSIKCEQNLGHDTMYWYKQDSKKFLKIMFSYNNKELIINETVPNRFSPKSPDKAHLNLHINSLELGDSAVYFCASSSRGRDTGERFFGEGSRLTVL.

The chain links TRBV5-1 to TRBJ1-1; the D gene is possibly TRBD1 (5 bases). Trimming took 3 bases from V and 0 from J, leaving 15 bases between them. This CDR3 spans 16 amino acids. CDR1 is SGHRS and CDR2 is YFSETQ in the germline V gene. CDR3 loop: CASSYLGRPMNTEAFF. The CDR3 DNA follows: TGCGCCAGCAGCTATCTGGGACGGCCTATGAACACTGAAGCTTTCTTT.

The table lists this clonotype with a few counts. This chain uses TRBV11-2 with TRBJ1-6; possible D gene TRBD1, 5 bases. The CDR3 is 13 residues long. Trimming took 4 bases from V and 7 from J, leaving 8 bases between them. The germline gives CDR1 SGHAT, CDR2 FQNNGV. CDR3 in DNA: TGTGCCAGCAGCTCAGGGAGGAATTCACCCCTCCACTTT. It encodes CASSSGRNSPLHF. Combining the CDR3 with reference TRBV11-2 and TRBJ1-6 gives the whole variable domain EAGVAQSPRYKIIEKRQSVAFWCNPISGHATLYWYQQILGQGPKLLIQFQNNGVVDDSQLPKDRFSAERLKGVDSTLKIQPAKLEDSAVYLCASSSGRNSPLHFGNGTRLTVT.

In this sample, this clonotype turned up a few times. This chain uses TRBV7-2 with TRBJ2-5, with TRBD2 matching 9 bases. Germline V CDR1 and CDR2: SGHTA, FQGNSA. This CDR3 comprises 15 residues. V lost 2 bases to trimming and J lost 1 base; unmatched junction nucleotides: 2. For the CDR3, the DNA is TGTGCCAGCAGCTTACGGCGGGGGGGCCAAGAGACCCAGTACTTC. It specifies CASSLRRGGQETQYF.

The chain combines TRBV6-2 or TRBV6-3 with TRBJ2-1; D perhaps matches TRBD2 (5 bases). Germline V lookup: CDR1 MNHEY, CDR2 SVGEGT. V lost 6 bases, J lost 0 bases, and 15 bases lay in between. This CDR3 is 16 amino acids long. The CDR3 DNA reads TGTGCCAGCAGCGCGGAGGCGGTGAGCTCCTACAATGAGCAGTTCTTC. It encodes CASSAEAVSSYNEQFF.

CDR3 bases: TGTGCCTGGAGCAAAGGGCTTGCAACTAATGAAAAACTGTTTTTT. Its protein is CAWSKGLATNEKLFF. This chain links TRBV30 with TRBJ1-4; unclear D gene. Germline V lookup: CDR1 GTSNPN, CDR2 SVGIG (reference sequence). The CDR3 loop spans 15 amino acids. The V gene lost 3 bases and the J gene lost 0 bases, with 11 bases spanning the gap.

V and J are TRBV10-3 and TRBJ2-1; a possible D gene is TRBD1 (7 bases). This CDR3 has 13 residues. Germline CDR1 is ENHRY and CDR2 is SYGVKD. V dropped 8 bases and J dropped 7 bases, with 15 bases sitting between them. Written as DNA, the CDR3 is TGTGCCATCGGCCCACAGGGGAGGAATGAGCAGTTCTTC. Amino acids: CAIGPQGRNEQFF.